These 9 T cell receptor beta chains were sequenced from one sample in a study of blood T cells in healthy people across ages. Primers used in a second PCR of roughly 6 to 11 cycles were a sample-barcoded 5' primer and a J-beta primer mix. TCRdb recomputed calls from the 5' RACE reads with MiXCR, one row per CDR3 protein. The sample holds 800,000 to 950,000 distinct CDR3 sequences, almost 30% seen once. Separately, the same data were catalogued under a study of T cells of mothers and their children.

Sequencing was done on a sample of blood. All receptors derive from a middle-aged woman in good health.

V and J are TRBV5-6 and TRBJ1-2; D not resolved. V shed 2 bases and J shed 7 bases, with 9 bases lying between them. This CDR3 comprises 12 residues. The germline V gene encodes CDR1 SGHDT and CDR2 YYEEEE. CDR3 sequence: CASSFPLGGYTF. The CDR3 nucleotides read TGTGCCAGCAGCTTTCCCTTGGGTGGCTACACCTTC.

This clonotype was observed a few times. The rearrangement joins TRBV9 to TRBJ1-6, with a weak D call TRBD1 (5 bases). The V end was cut by 0 bases, the J end by 4 bases, with 8 bases between. Germline V gene sequence: CDR1 SGDLS, CDR2 YYNGEE. The CDR3 loop spans 15 amino acids. DNA for the CDR3: TGTGCCAGCAGCGTAGGTGGGGCATATAATTCACCCCTCCACTTT. Amino acid sequence: CASSVGGAYNSPLHF.

The chain uses TRBV7-3 and TRBJ1-1; D uncertain. CDR1 is SGHTA, CDR2 FQGTGA, per germline. V shed 6 bases and J shed 4 bases, with 15 bases lying between them. This CDR3 is built from 14 residues. CDR3: CASSLERVSTEAFF. CDR3 DNA: TGTGCCAGCAGTTTAGAAAGGGTGTCCACTGAAGCTTTCTTT.

The chain links TRBV6-2 or TRBV6-3 to TRBJ1-5; no reliable D call. Trimming took off 6 bases at V and 6 bases at J, with 21 bases between the two ends. Germline CDR1 reads MNHEY; CDR2 reads SVGEGT. This CDR3 has 16 residues. The CDR3 DNA is TGTGCCAGCAGCTCCCGCGGGCGCGGGTTGGGTCAGCCCCAGCATTTT. Its translation: CASSSRGRGLGQPQHF.

This clonotype was counted ten times or more. The V and J genes are TRBV7-6 and TRBJ2-7, with D maybe TRBD2 (7 bases). The ends were cut back, 4 bases at V and 4 bases at J, with 17 bases in the middle. The germline CDR1 and CDR2 sequences are SGHVS and FNYEAQ. The CDR3 loop spans 15 amino acids. The CDR3 sequence: CASSSYPGGTYEQYF. CDR3 DNA: TGTGCCAGCAGCTCCTACCCGGGGGGCACTTACGAGCAGTACTTC.

CDR3 loop: CSAREGRGAQDTQYF. The CDR3, as DNA: TGCAGTGCTAGAGAAGGGCGGGGGGCTCAGGATACGCAGTATTTT. V and J are TRBV20-1 and TRBJ2-3; 8 bases match TRBD2. This CDR3 region has 15 residues. V lost 0 bases, J lost 6 bases, and 8 bases stayed unmatched. Germline V gives CDR1 DFQATT, CDR2 SNEGSKA (reference sequence).

The sample holds many counts of this clonotype. The chain combines TRBV7-9 with TRBJ2-7; 9 nucleotides align to TRBD1. V gave up 5 bases and J gave up 5 bases; unmatched junction bases: 7. This CDR3 spans 14 amino acids. The germline V gene encodes CDR1 SEHNR and CDR2 FQNEAQ (reference sequence). Here the CDR3 reads CASSTGQGMHEQYF. The CDR3 DNA follows: TGTGCCAGCAGCACGGGACAGGGTATGCACGAGCAGTACTTC.

The chain carries TRBV7-3 and TRBJ2-1; 9 bases are a match to TRBD2. CDR3 length: 15 amino acids. Looked up from germline, CDR1 is SGHTA and CDR2 is FQGTGA. With V trimmed by 5 bases and J by 9 bases, 11 bases remained unmatched. The CDR3 nucleotides are TGTGCCAGCAGCCAAGAGGCTAGCGGGGTTTTTGAGCAGTTCTTC. This sequence encodes CASSQEASGVFEQFF.

In the case of this clonotype: Given a much more abundant clone one base away, this may be a read error. The CDR3 ends on some other residue instead of the conserved phenylalanine or tryptophan, so this is likely a read error. The V gene is TRBV9, the J gene TRBJ2-7, with D tentatively TRBD1 or TRBD2 (7 bases each). The CDR3 length is 16 residues. Germline CDR1 is SGDLS and CDR2 is YYNGEE. V was pared by 4 bases and J by 2 bases, with 19 bases between. CDR3 loop: CASSPRGAGGAYEQYC. For the CDR3, the DNA is TGTGCCAGCAGCCCTCGGGGGGCAGGGGGAGCCTACGAGCAGTACTGC.